These T cell receptor beta chains were read from a single sample in a study of blood T cell repertoires in COVID-19. Libraries were prepared by immunoSEQ multiplex PCR; TCRdb keeps only in-frame clonotypes and omits some of them. The data hold over 250,000 clones, with approximately 90% observed a single time. The material sequenced was peripheral blood. The receptors stem from a woman between 50 and 59 years old with COVID-19, enrolled during active disease. CDR3s include the opening cysteine and the closing phenylalanine or tryptophan. The order of the fields is J gene, V gene, D gene, CDR3 DNA, CDR3 protein. The D gene is left open where the match is weak.

J gene: TRBJ1-2; V gene: TRBV19; D gene: -; CDR3 DNA: TGTGCCAGTAGCTCCCGGCGGGCCACTAACTATGGCTACACCTTC; CDR3 protein: CASSSRRATNYGYTF
J gene: TRBJ2-1; V gene: TRBV4-1; D gene: -; CDR3 DNA: TGCGCCAGCAGCCAAGTCCACACCCCTCTCATACAGGGCGAGCAGTTCTTC; CDR3 protein: CASSQVHTPLIQGEQFF
J gene: TRBJ1-1; V gene: TRBV3-1/TRBV3-2; D gene: -; CDR3 DNA: TGTGCCAGCAGCCATCTGGGGGGGGACACTGAAGCTTTCTTT; CDR3 protein: CASSHLGGDTEAFF
J gene: TRBJ2-3; V gene: TRBV19; D gene: TRBD1; CDR3 DNA: TGTGCCAGTAGTGGGCCGGGACAGGGAAGCACAGATACGCAGTATTTT; CDR3 protein: CASSGPGQGSTDTQYF
J gene: TRBJ1-1; V gene: TRBV20-1; D gene: -; CDR3 DNA: TGCAGTGCTAGAGATCGGACATTATCTTTCTTT; CDR3 protein: CSARDRTLSFF
J gene: TRBJ1-1; V gene: TRBV19; D gene: -; CDR3 DNA: TGTGCCAGTAGTATAAGGTCCGGGGGAGGAACTGAAGCTTTCTTT; CDR3 protein: CASSIRSGGGTEAFF
J gene: TRBJ2-7; V gene: TRBV4-1; D gene: -; CDR3 DNA: TGCGCCAGCAGCCAAGTGGGAGACATAGCCTACGAGCAGTACTTC; CDR3 protein: CASSQVGDIAYEQYF
J gene: TRBJ2-1; V gene: TRBV3-1/TRBV3-2; D gene: TRBD1; CDR3 DNA: TGTGCCAGCAGCATTAGGACAGGGGACAATGAGCAGTTCTTC; CDR3 protein: CASSIRTGDNEQFF
J gene: TRBJ2-3; V gene: TRBV7-9; D gene: TRBD2; CDR3 DNA: TGTGCCAGCAGCTTAACGGGGGGAGCATCGGCAGATACGCAGTATTTT; CDR3 protein: CASSLTGGASADTQYF
J gene: TRBJ1-3; V gene: TRBV4-1; D gene: TRBD1; CDR3 DNA: TGCGCCAGCAGCCATGTAACAGGGGATACTGGAAACACCATATATTTT; CDR3 protein: CASSHVTGDTGNTIYF
J gene: TRBJ2-2; V gene: TRBV25-1; D gene: TRBD1; CDR3 DNA: TGTGCCAGCAGTGAATGGGGCAGGGGGCGCGCCGGGGAGCTGTTTTTT; CDR3 protein: CASSEWGRGRAGELFF
J gene: TRBJ2-3; V gene: TRBV29-1; D gene: -; CDR3 DNA: TGCAGCGGGCAGAGGTCAGATACGCAGTATTTT; CDR3 protein: CSGQRSDTQYF
J gene: TRBJ2-7; V gene: TRBV2; D gene: -; CDR3 DNA: TGTGCCAGCAGCTACAGGTCTGACGCCTACGAGCAGTACTTC; CDR3 protein: CASSYRSDAYEQYF
J gene: TRBJ2-2; V gene: TRBV24-1; D gene: -; CDR3 DNA: TGTGCCACCAGTGATTTGTCGGGACTCAGGACCGGGGAGCTGTTTTTT; CDR3 protein: CATSDLSGLRTGELFF
J gene: TRBJ1-1; V gene: TRBV4-1; D gene: -; CDR3 DNA: TGCGCCAGCAGCCAGGGGCCCTTGATGAACACTGAAGCTTTCTTT; CDR3 protein: CASSQGPLMNTEAFF